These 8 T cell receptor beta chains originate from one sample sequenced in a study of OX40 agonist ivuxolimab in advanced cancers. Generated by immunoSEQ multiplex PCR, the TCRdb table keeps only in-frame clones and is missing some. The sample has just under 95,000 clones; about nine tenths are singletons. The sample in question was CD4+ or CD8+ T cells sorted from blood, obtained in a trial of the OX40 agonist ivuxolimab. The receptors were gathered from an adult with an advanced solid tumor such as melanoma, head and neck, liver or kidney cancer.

CDR3 bases: TGTGCCCTGGTTAAGGCTCCGGGGACAGTCGGGAACACCATATATTTT. Encoded protein: CALVKAPGTVGNTIYF. The rearrangement uses TRBV30 and TRBJ1-3; 7 bases align to TRBD1. The CDR3 totals 16 residues. The V segment lost 8 bases and the J segment 7 bases; nucleotides outside the gene matches: 20. CDR1 and CDR2 from the germline V gene are GTSNPN and SVGIG (reference sequence).

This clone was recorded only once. CDR3 amino acids: CASSLAGQSSYNEQFF. The CDR3 nucleotides are TGTGCCAGCAGCTTAGCGGGGCAGAGCTCCTACAATGAGCAGTTCTTC. This chain links TRBV11-3 with TRBJ2-1; D may match TRBD1 or TRBD2 (5 bases each). The CDR3 loop spans 16 amino acids. V was clipped by 1 base and J by 0 bases, with 10 bases between them. CDR1 and CDR2 (germline): SGHNT, YENEEA.

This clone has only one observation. CDR3 DNA: TGTGCCAGTAGTGCCACCTTAATAGCGGGGGGGAACACCGGGGAGCTGTTTTTT. Protein product: CASSATLIAGGNTGELFF. The chain carries TRBV19 and TRBJ2-2; 10 nucleotides line up with TRBD2. The CDR3 has 18 amino acids. V shed 5 bases, J shed 1 base, and the junction held 10 bases outside the gene matches. Germline V CDR1 and CDR2: LNHDA, SQIVND (reference sequence). The entire variable domain, with the rest obtained from reference TRBV19 and TRBJ2-2, is as follows: DGGITQSPKYLFRKEGQNVTLSCEQNLNHDAMYWYRQDPGQGLRLIYYSQIVNDFQKGDIAEGYSVSREKKESFPLTVTSAQKNPTAFYLCASSATLIAGGNTGELFFGEGSRLTVL.

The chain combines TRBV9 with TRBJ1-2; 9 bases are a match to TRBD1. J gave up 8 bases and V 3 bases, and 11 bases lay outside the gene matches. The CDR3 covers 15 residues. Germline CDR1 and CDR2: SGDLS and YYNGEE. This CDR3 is CASSAPTGQGEGYTF. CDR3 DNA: TGTGCCAGCAGCGCGCCCACGGGACAGGGAGAGGGCTACACCTTC.

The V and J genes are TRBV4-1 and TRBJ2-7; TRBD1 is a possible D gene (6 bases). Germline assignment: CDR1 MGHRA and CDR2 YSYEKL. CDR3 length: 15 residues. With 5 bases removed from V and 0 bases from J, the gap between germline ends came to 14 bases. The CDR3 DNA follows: TGCGCCAGCAGCGTACAGGGAGCCCCCTCCTACGAGCAGTACTTC. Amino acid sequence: CASSVQGAPSYEQYF.

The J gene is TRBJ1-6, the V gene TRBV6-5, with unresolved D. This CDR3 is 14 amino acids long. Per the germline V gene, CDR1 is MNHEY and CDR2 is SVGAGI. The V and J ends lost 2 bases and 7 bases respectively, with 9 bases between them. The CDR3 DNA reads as TGTGCCAGCAGTTACGGGATCGGGAATTCACCCCTCCACTTT. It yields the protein CASSYGIGNSPLHF.

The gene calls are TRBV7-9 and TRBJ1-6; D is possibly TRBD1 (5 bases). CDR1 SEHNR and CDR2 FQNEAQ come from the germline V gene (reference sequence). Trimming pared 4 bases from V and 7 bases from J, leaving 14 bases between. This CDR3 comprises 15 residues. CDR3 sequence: CASSSWTLSNSPLHF. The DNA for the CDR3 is TGTGCCAGCAGCTCATGGACATTGAGCAATTCACCCCTCCACTTT.

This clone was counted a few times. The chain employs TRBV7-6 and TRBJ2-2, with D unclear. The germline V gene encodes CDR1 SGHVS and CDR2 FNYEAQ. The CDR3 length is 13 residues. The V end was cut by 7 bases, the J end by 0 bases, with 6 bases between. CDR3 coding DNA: TGTGCCAGCAAACCTCCGAACACCGGGGAGCTGTTTTTT. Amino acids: CASKPPNTGELFF. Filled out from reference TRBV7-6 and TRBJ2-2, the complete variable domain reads GAGVSQSPRYKVTKRGQDVALRCDPISGHVSLYWYRQALGQGPEFLTYFNYEAQQDKSGLPNDRFSAERPEGSISTLTIQRTEQRDSAMYRCASKPPNTGELFFGEGSRLTVL.